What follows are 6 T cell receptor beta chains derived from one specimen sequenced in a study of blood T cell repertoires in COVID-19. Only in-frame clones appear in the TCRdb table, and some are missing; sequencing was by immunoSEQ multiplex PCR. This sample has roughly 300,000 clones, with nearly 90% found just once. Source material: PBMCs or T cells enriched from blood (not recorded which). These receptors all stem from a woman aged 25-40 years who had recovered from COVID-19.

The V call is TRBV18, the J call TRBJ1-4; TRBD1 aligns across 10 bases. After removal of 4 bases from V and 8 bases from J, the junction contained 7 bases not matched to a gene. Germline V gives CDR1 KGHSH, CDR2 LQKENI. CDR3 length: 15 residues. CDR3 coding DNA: TGTGCCAGCTCACTTACGGGACAGGGGAGCGAAAAACTGTTTTTT. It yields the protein CASSLTGQGSEKLFF.

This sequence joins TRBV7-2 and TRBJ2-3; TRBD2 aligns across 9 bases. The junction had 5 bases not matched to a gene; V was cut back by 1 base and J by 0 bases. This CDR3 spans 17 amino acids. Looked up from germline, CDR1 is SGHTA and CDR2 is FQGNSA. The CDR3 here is CASSLERGASSTDTQYF. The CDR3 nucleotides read TGTGCCAGCAGCTTAGAGCGGGGGGCGTCTAGCACAGATACGCAGTATTTT.

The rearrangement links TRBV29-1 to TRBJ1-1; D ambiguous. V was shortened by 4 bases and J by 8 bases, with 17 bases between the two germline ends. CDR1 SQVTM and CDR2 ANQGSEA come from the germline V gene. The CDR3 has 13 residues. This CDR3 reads CSVVRGTLTEAFF. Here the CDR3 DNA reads TGCAGCGTTGTGCGGGGAACTTTAACCGAAGCTTTCTTT. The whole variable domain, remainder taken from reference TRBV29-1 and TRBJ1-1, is SAVISQKPSRDICQRGTSLTIQCQVDSQVTMMFWYRQQPGQSLTLIATANQGSEATYESGFVIDKFPISRPNLTFSTLTVSNMSPEDSSIYLCSVVRGTLTEAFFGQGTRLTVV.

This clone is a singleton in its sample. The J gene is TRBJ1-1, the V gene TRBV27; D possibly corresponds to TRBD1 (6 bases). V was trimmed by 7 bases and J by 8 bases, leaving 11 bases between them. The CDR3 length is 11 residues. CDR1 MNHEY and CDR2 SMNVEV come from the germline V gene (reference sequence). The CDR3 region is CASIWGGEAFF. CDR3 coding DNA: TGTGCCAGCATCTGGGGGGGCGAAGCTTTCTTT.

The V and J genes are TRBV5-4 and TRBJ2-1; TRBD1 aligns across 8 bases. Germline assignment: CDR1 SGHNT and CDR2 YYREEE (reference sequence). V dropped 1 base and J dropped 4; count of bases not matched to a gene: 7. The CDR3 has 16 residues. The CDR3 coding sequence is TGTGCCAGCAGCTTGCAGGGGACAGGACTTTACAATGAGCAGTTCTTC. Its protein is CASSLQGTGLYNEQFF.

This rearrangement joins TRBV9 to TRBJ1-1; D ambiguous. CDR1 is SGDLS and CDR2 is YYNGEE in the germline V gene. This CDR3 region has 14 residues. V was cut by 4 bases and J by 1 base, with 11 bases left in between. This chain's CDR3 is CASSMDGRNTEAFF. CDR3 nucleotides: TGTGCCAGCAGCATGGACGGGAGGAACACTGAAGCTTTCTTT. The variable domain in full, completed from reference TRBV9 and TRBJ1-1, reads DSGVTQTPKHLITATGQRVTLRCSPRSGDLSVYWYQQSLDQGLQFLIQYYNGEERAKGNILERFSAQQFPDLHSELNLSSLELGDSALYFCASSMDGRNTEAFFGQGTRLTVV.